This T cell receptor (beta chain) emerged from a study of graft-versus-host responses after intestinal transplantation. Study-level background: Among the recipients, all got anti-thymocyte globulin induction and then tacrolimus and steroids for 3 to 4 years.

This clone came up a few times. Its target is not known. Sequencing used immunoSEQ multiplex PCR; TCRdb keeps in-frame clones, though not all of them. The sample consists of about 26,000 clones, roughly 87% of them appearing once. The clonotype was recovered from a human donor who received an intestinal transplant. Material: unstimulated CD4+ T cells sorted from spleen or lymph node cells, obtained before intestinal transplant.

CDR3 in amino acids: CASRKAGGAGSYEQYF. CDR3 coding DNA: TGTGCCAGCAGGAAAGCAGGGGGCGCTGGTAGCTACGAGCAGTACTTC. The chain is built from TRBV6-6 and TRBJ2-7; 8 positions match TRBD1. Germline CDR1 MNHNY, CDR2 SVGAGI (reference sequence). Trimming cost V 6 bases and J 3 bases; bases outside gene matches: 13. The CDR3 length is 16 residues.